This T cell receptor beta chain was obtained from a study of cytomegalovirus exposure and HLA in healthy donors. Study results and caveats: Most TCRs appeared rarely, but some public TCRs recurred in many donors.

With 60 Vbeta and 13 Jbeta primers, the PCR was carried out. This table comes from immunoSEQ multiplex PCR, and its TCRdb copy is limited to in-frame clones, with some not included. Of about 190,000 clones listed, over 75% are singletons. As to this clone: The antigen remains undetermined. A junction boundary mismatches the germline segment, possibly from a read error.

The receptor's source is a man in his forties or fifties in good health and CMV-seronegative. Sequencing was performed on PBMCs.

Here the CDR3 DNA reads TGTTCCAGCAGCTTATTTCTCAGGGTGGGAGAGACCCAGTACTTC. It codes for CSSSLFLRVGETQYF. The rearrangement links TRBV7-9 to TRBJ2-5, with D maybe TRBD1 (5 bases). Germline loops: CDR1 SEHNR, CDR2 FQNEAQ (reference sequence). The CDR3 loop spans 15 amino acids. Based on the CDR3 plus reference TRBV7-9 and TRBJ2-5, the full variable domain is DTGVSQNPRHKITKRGQNVTFRCDPISEHNRLYWYRQTLGQGPEFLTYFQNEAQLEKSRLLSDRFSAERPKGSFSTLEIQRTEQGDSAMYLCSSSLFLRVGETQYFGPGTRLLVL.